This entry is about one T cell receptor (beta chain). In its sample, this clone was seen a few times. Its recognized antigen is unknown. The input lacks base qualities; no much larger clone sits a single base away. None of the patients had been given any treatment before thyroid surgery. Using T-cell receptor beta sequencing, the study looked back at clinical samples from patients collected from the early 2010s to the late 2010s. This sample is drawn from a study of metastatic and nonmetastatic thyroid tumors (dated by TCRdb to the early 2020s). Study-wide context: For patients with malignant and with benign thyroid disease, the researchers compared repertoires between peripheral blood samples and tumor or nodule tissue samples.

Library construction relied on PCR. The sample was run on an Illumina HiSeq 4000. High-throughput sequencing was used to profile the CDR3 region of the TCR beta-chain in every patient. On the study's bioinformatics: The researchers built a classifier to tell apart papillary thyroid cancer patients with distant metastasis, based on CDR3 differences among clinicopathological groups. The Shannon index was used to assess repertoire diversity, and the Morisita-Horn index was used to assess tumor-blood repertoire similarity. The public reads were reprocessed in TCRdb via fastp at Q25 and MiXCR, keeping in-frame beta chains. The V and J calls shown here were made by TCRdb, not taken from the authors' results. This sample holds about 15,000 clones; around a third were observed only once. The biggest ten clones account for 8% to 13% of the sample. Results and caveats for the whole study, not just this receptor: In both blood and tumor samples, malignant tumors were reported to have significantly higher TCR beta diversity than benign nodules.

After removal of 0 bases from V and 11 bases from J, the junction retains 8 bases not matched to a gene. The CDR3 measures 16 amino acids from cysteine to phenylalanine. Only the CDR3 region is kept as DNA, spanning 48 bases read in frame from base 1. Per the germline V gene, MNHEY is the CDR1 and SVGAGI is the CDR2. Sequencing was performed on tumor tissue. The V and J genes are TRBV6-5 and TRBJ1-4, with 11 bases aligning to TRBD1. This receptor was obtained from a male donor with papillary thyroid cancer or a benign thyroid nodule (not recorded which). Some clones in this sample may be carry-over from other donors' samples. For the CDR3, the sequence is CASSYSMGTGGVKLFF. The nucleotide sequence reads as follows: TGTGCCAGCAGTTACTCGATGGGGACAGGGGGAGTCAAACTGTTTTTT.